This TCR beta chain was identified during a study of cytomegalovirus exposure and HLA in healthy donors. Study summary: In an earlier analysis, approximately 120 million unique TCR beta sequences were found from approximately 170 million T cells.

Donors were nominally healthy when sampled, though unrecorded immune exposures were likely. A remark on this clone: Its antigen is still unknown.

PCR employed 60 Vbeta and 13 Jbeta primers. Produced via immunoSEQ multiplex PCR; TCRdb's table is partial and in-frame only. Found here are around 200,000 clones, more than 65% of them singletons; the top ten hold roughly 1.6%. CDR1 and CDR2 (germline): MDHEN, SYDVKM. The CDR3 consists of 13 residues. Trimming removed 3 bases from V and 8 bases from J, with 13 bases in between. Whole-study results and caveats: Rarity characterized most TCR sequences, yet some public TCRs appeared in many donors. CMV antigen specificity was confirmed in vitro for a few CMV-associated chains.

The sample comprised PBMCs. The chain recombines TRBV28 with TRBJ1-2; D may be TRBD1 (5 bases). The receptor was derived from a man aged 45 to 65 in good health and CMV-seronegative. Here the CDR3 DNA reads TGTGCCAGCAGTTTCGGGGGGGTCCAGGGCTACACCTTC. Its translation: CASSFGGVQGYTF.